This T cell receptor (beta chain) stems from a study of blood T cell repertoires in COVID-19 (dated by TCRdb to about 2020). As for the study more broadly: The collaborator samples originated in the United States, Italy and Spain and spanned the acute and convalescent phases of COVID-19. Samples came from the ongoing ImmuneRACE study (first 160 participants) plus 1,254 subjects from 6 global collaborators. Subjects who had been exposed to COVID-19, were actively infected with it, or had recovered from it provided the deeply sampled blood TCRbeta repertoires that made up the dataset. Where available, HLA class I and class II types were obtained from metadata supplied by the sample provider rather than from assay-based typing. A de-identified subject ID, COVID-19 status, age in years and sex were almost always included in the sample metadata. The material from the prospective study consisted of cDNA or gDNA derived from T cells, B-cell-depleted T cells, or PBMCs. The repertoires were released in a freely available public database meant as a resource for research on the immune response to SARS-CoV-2.

Study-level results and caveats: The quantity of clinical and demographic metadata differed by source and by participant and was supplied without curation.

Sequences MNHEY (CDR1) and SVGEGT (CDR2) are obtained from the germline V gene. The CDR3 measures 16 amino acids from cysteine to phenylalanine. Only the CDR3 region is kept as DNA, spanning 48 bases read in frame from base 1. V ends up 2 bases short and J 4 bases short, with an unmatched junction base count of 8. TCRbeta CDR3 regions were amplified from genomic DNA using the immunoSEQ Assay, a bias-controlled multiplex PCR. From the authors' description of their analysis: Nucleated cell counts per sample were estimated from amplification of reference gene primers within the assay. To quantify the absolute abundance of each unique TCRbeta CDR3 rearrangement, sequence reads were collapsed and filtered. For each sample, productive Simpson clonality was calculated as the square root of Simpson's diversity index across productive rearrangements. Drawn from immuneACCESS, this table holds only the in-frame rearrangements with V and J called that TCRdb kept. Clones are partly lost; checked studies trace under half to an unresolved V gene and leave the rest unexplained. V and J calls and clone size are copied from that table; D and trimming were computed from the DNA. This sample gives 300,000 or so clones in total; 87% of them show up just once. The ten largest make up around 1.5% of the sample.

Comments on this clone: The antigen this receptor binds is unknown. No much larger clone exists at a distance of one base, and base qualities are not known.

Another Seattle source contributed samples from volunteer blood donors who had recovered from COVID-19. Whole blood was collected in K2EDTA tubes by collaborating institutions according to the institutions' own protocols. For TCRbeta analysis, collaborator samples were shipped as frozen whole blood, as isolated PBMCs, or as DNA extracted from either sample type. This receptor chain uses TRBV6-2 or TRBV6-3 and TRBJ1-2; 9 middle bases align to TRBD1. The receptor comes from a woman aged 35 to 49 who had recovered from COVID-19. Sample: peripheral blood. The CDR3 protein sequence reads: CASSYRTGAERYGYTF. The DNA sequence follows: TGTGCCAGCAGTTACCGGACAGGGGCCGAGCGCTATGGCTACACCTTC.